This entry lists 15 T cell receptor beta chains sequenced from one sample in a study of CD8 T cells in Susac syndrome. The authors reverse transcribed about 0.45 to 1 ug RNA with random hexamers. TCRdb re-called the immunoSEQ multiplex PCR reads through MiXCR, storing one row per CDR3 protein. The data hold approximately 160,000 distinct CDR3 sequences, with less than 95% observed a single time. Sample: CD4+ T cells from PBMCs. These receptors came from a human donor with multiple sclerosis.

The rearrangement links TRBV6-5 to TRBJ1-1; D gene ambiguous. Germline CDR1 and CDR2: MNHEY and SVGAGI. This CDR3 has 13 residues. Trimming left V 4 bases short and J 4 bases short, with 10 bases between. CDR3 residues: CASSSPQLTEAFF. The CDR3 DNA reads as TGTGCCAGCAGTTCGCCACAGCTCACTGAAGCTTTCTTT.

The chain is built from TRBV30 and TRBJ1-2, with 8 bases identical to TRBD1. J gave up 10 bases and V 5 bases, and 6 bases lay outside the gene matches. CDR1 is GTSNPN, CDR2 SVGIG, per germline (reference sequence). CDR3 length: 11 residues. The CDR3 loop reads CAWEDRAIYTF. The CDR3 region has the DNA TGTGCCTGGGAGGACAGGGCAATCTACACCTTC.

This rearrangement joins TRBV3-1 to TRBJ2-1; perhaps TRBD1 as D (6 bases). V was pared by 5 bases and J by 4 bases, with 15 bases between. This CDR3 comprises 15 residues. Germline CDR1 LGHDT, CDR2 YNNKEL (reference sequence). DNA of the CDR3: TGTGCCAGCAGCGTGCCGGGACACTATTACAATGAGCAGTTCTTC. Its protein is CASSVPGHYYNEQFF.

This clonotype was counted only a few times. The genes are TRBV5-6 and TRBJ1-2; D remains ambiguous. The CDR3 sequence is 13 residues long. Germline CDR1 and CDR2: SGHDT and YYEEEE. V shed 3 bases and J shed 0 bases, with 6 bases lying between them. The chain's CDR3 is CASSSPTNYGYTF. For the CDR3, the DNA is TGTGCCAGCAGCTCCCCTACTAACTATGGCTACACCTTC.

The chain links TRBV10-3 to TRBJ1-2, with TRBD1 matching 10 bases. The CDR3 contains 14 residues. Trimming at V came to 2 bases and at J to 6 bases, leaving 3 bases not matched to a gene. Germline CDR1 is ENHRY and CDR2 is SYGVKD. The CDR3 DNA sequence: TGTGCCATCAGTGAGCTAGGGACAGGGGATGGCTACACCTTC. As protein: CAISELGTGDGYTF.

The chain joins TRBV3-1 to TRBJ2-7; no reliable D call. The ends were cut back, 3 bases at V and 6 bases at J, with 6 bases in the middle. Germline V gene lookup returns CDR1 LGHDT and CDR2 YNNKEL (reference sequence). The CDR3 length is 11 residues. Written as DNA, the CDR3 is TGTGCCAGCAGCCAGTACCTCGAGCAGTACTTC. Amino acids: CASSQYLEQYF.

This clonotype was counted only a few times. The chain has TRBV5-6 and TRBJ1-4; D remains ambiguous. Germline CDR1 and CDR2: SGHDT and YYEEEE. The CDR3 is 13 amino acids. The V gene lost 0 bases and the J gene lost 5 bases, with 5 bases spanning the gap. The CDR3 region has the DNA TGTGCCAGCAGCTTGGGTACCAATGAAAAACTGTTTTTT. Amino acids: CASSLGTNEKLFF. Variable domain in full (rest from reference TRBV5-6 and TRBJ1-4): DAGVTQSPTHLIKTRGQQVTLRCSPKSGHDTVSWYQQALGQGPQFIFQYYEEEERQRGNFPDRFSGHQFPNYSSELNVNALLLGDSALYLCASSLGTNEKLFFGSGTQLSVL.

The chain couples TRBV29-1 to TRBJ1-2; D call uncertain. Germline CDR1 reads SQVTM; CDR2 reads ANQGSEA. CDR3 length: 8 residues. The CDR3 DNA follows: TGCAGTTGGGAGGGCTACACCTTC. Translation gives CSWEGYTF.

The chain couples TRBV5-6 to TRBJ2-3; D uncertain. With 0 bases removed from V and 4 bases from J, the gap between germline ends came to 3 bases. CDR1 and CDR2 from the germline V gene are SGHDT and YYEEEE. CDR3 length: 12 residues. Written as DNA, the CDR3 is TGTGCCAGCAGCTTGGCCGCAGATACGCAGTATTTT. This encodes CASSLAADTQYF.

The J gene is TRBJ2-2, the V gene TRBV24-1, with D unresolved. Between the trimmed V and J ends, which lost 4 bases and 2 bases, there was a span of 1 base. CDR1 and CDR2 (germline): KGHDR, SFDVKD. This CDR3 is 12 amino acids long. The CDR3 here is CATSENTGELFF. CDR3 nucleotides: TGTGCCACCAGTGAAAACACCGGGGAGCTGTTTTTT.

This rearrangement joins TRBV20-1 to TRBJ1-1, with D tentatively TRBD1 (5 bases). The CDR3 extends over 13 amino acids. The V gene's germline CDR1 is DFQATT and CDR2 SNEGSKA (reference sequence). Deletions cut 0 bases from V and 3 bases from J, with 8 bases between. Here the CDR3 DNA reads TGCAGTGCTAGAGAAGACAGCTACACTGAAGCTTTCTTT. This codes for CSAREDSYTEAFF.

The chain is built from TRBV28 and TRBJ2-1; a weak D match, TRBD1 (5 bases). This CDR3 spans 12 amino acids. Germline CDR1 MDHEN, CDR2 SYDVKM. V was trimmed by 5 bases and J by 10 bases, leaving 12 bases between them. CDR3 sequence reads: CASSGAYEEQFF. CDR3 sequence (DNA): TGTGCCAGCAGTGGGGCCTACGAGGAGCAGTTCTTC.

This chain links TRBV7-8 with TRBJ1-5, with D possibly being TRBD1 (5 bases). The V end lost 2 bases, the J end lost 0 bases, and 17 bases lay between the germline ends. From germline, CDR1 is SGHVS and CDR2 FQNEAQ. CDR3 length: 18 residues. In DNA, the CDR3 is TGTGCCAGCAGCTTAACCCCTCAACAGGTGAATAGCAATCAGCCCCAGCATTTT. This sequence encodes CASSLTPQQVNSNQPQHF. Looking up the rest from reference TRBV7-8 and TRBJ1-5 gives the full variable domain: GAGVSQSPRYKVAKRGQDVALRCDPISGHVSLFWYQQALGQGPEFLTYFQNEAQLDKSGLPSDRFFAERPEGSVSTLKIQRTQQEDSAVYLCASSLTPQQVNSNQPQHFGDGTRLSIL.

V gene TRBV2 combines with J gene TRBJ2-7; 8 nucleotides agree with TRBD2. The CDR3 spans 15 residues. Germline-derived CDR1 and CDR2 are SNHLY and FYNNEI. V shed 8 bases and J 3 bases; nucleotides not matched to a gene: 12. The chain's CDR3 is CASSSGTRGLYEQYF. CDR3 sequence (DNA): TGTGCCAGCTCGTCCGGGACTAGAGGTCTCTACGAGCAGTACTTC.

This chain joins TRBV9 and TRBJ1-4; D is perhaps TRBD1 (5 bases). The CDR3 covers 16 residues. Between the trimmed V and J ends, which lost 1 base and 6 bases, there was a span of 16 bases. Germline loops: CDR1 SGDLS, CDR2 YYNGEE. Here the CDR3 DNA reads TGTGCCAGCAGCGTATCTCCTACAGGAGGATATGAAAAACTGTTTTTT. It is translated as CASSVSPTGGYEKLFF.